The clone carrying this T cell receptor beta chain was seen ten or more times. Trimming removed 4 bases at V and 4 bases at J, with 19 bases between. Germline CDR1 and CDR2: SQVTM and ANQGSEA. The CDR3 extends over 15 amino acids. The sample belongs to a study of T-cell reconstitution after alpha-beta-depleted transplantation in children. A library of TCRbeta sequences, prepared with unique molecular identifiers, was generated. Each CDR3 protein is one row after TCRdb ran MiXCR on the PCR reads. The sample lists hundreds of thousands of distinct CDR3 sequences; 24% were seen once. This TCR derives from a female patient between 2 and 15 years old who had a stem cell transplant for congenital amegakaryocytic thrombocytopenia, so the T cells may come from the graft donor. This chain links TRBV29-1 with TRBJ1-2, with D unresolved. This sample comprised PBMCs, mostly from graft donor cells, obtained 360 days after TCRalphabeta/CD19-depleted stem cell transplant. CDR3 sequence reads: CSVVRSANFVYGYTF. CDR3 nucleotide sequence: TGCAGCGTTGTTAGAAGCGCGAACTTCGTCTATGGCTACACCTTC. The whole variable domain, remainder taken from reference TRBV29-1 and TRBJ1-2, is SAVISQKPSRDICQRGTSLTIQCQVDSQVTMMFWYRQQPGQSLTLIATANQGSEATYESGFVIDKFPISRPNLTFSTLTVSNMSPEDSSIYLCSVVRSANFVYGYTFGSGTRLTVV.